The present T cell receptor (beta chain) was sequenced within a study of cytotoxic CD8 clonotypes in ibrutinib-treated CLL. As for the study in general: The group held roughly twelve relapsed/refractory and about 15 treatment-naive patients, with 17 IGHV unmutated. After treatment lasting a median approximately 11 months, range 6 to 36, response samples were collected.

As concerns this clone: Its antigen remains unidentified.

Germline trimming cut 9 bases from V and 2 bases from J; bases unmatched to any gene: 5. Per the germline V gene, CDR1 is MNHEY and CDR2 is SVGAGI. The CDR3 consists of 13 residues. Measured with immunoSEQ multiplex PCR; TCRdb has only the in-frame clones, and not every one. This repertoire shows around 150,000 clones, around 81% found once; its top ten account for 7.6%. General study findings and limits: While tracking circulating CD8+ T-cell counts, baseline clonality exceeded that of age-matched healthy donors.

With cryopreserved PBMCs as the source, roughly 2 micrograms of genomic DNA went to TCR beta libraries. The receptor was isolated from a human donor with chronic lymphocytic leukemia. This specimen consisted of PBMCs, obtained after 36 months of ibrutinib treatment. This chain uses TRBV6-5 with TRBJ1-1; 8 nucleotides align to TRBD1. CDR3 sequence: CARSDRENTEAFF. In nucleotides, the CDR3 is TGTGCCAGATCGGACAGGGAAAACACTGAAGCTTTCTTT.